Given below is one T cell receptor beta chain in context. This sample stems from a study of blood T cells in healthy people across ages. CDR1 is SGDLS and CDR2 is YYNGEE in the germline V gene. V gave up 4 bases and J gave up 4 bases, with 17 bases separating them. The CDR3 length is 15 residues. For the second PCR, which ran for about 6 to 11 cycles, a sample-barcoded 5' primer and a J-beta primer mix were used. TCRdb re-called the 5' RACE reads with MiXCR, one entry per CDR3 protein. The sample yields about 1.4 million distinct CDR3 sequences, 45% to 70% seen once. The TCR comes from a man aged 18 to 35 in good health. Sequences were obtained from blood. The V and J genes are TRBV9 and TRBJ1-2, with D possibly matching TRBD1 (5 bases). In DNA, the CDR3 is TGTGCCAGCAGCCCACCCATGACAGCAACCTATGGCTACACCTTC. Translation gives CASSPPMTATYGYTF.